One and the same sample provided the 13 T cell receptor beta chains below, sequenced in a study of T cell clones after liver transplantation. Here immunoSEQ multiplex PCR was the method, and the copy in TCRdb shows in-frame clones only, minus some. Here the sample spans some 80,000 clones, 80% to 85% being singletons. Material: CD4+ T cells from blood, obtained about 46 months after liver transplant. Source of these receptors: a human patient who received a liver transplant. Some T cells may arise from the graft donor.

The J gene is TRBJ1-3, the V gene TRBV11-2; a weak D match, TRBD1 (5 bases). From germline, CDR1 is SGHAT and CDR2 FQNNGV. Trimming left V 3 bases short and J 5 bases short, with 20 bases between. The CDR3 consists of 17 residues. CDR3 in DNA: TGTGCCAGCAGCTTGCCCCGGGTCGTCAGGGAAAGAAACACCATATATTTT. Translated, it gives CASSLPRVVRERNTIYF.

The V gene is TRBV28, the J gene TRBJ1-1; D may be TRBD1 (6 bases). The CDR3 runs 15 residues. V was shortened by 7 bases and J by 3 bases, with 18 bases between the two germline ends. Germline V gene lookup returns CDR1 MDHEN and CDR2 SYDVKM. The CDR3 coding sequence is TGTGCCAGCAAACTCACGACAGGTCACGACACTGAAGCTTTCTTT. Translating it yields CASKLTTGHDTEAFF.

The chain combines TRBV5-1 with TRBJ2-7; D remains ambiguous. This CDR3 has 14 amino acids. Germline V gene data show CDR1 as SGHRS and CDR2 as YFSETQ. V was pared by 0 bases and J by 3 bases, with 10 bases between. This CDR3 reads CASSLADGFYEQYF. The CDR3 DNA reads TGCGCCAGCAGCTTGGCCGACGGATTCTACGAGCAGTACTTC.

This chain joins TRBV2 and TRBJ2-5; D may be TRBD2 (6 bases). Trimming took 8 bases from V and 4 from J, leaving 11 bases between them. The CDR3 extends over 12 amino acids. Per the germline V gene, CDR1 is SNHLY and CDR2 is FYNNEI. This chain's CDR3 is CASGGGIETQYF. The CDR3 nucleotides read TGTGCCAGCGGTGGCGGGATAGAGACCCAGTACTTC.

The rearrangement links TRBV9 to TRBJ2-1; D remains ambiguous. The V gene's germline CDR1 is SGDLS and CDR2 YYNGEE. V lost 0 bases and J lost 10, with 14 bases in between. The CDR3 length is 14 residues. Here the CDR3 DNA reads TGTGCCAGCAGCGTAGTCTCGGTAGCTGGCGAGCAGTTCTTC. Translating it yields CASSVVSVAGEQFF.

The CDR3 spells CASSSAGKSNYEQYF. In nucleotides, the CDR3 is TGCGCCAGCAGCTCAGCGGGAAAATCGAACTACGAGCAGTACTTC. The chain links TRBV5-1 to TRBJ2-7; TRBD2 matches at 7 bases. The germline gives CDR1 SGHRS, CDR2 YFSETQ. J was trimmed by 3 bases and V by 3 bases; bases with no gene match: 9. This CDR3 comprises 15 residues.

The rearrangement links TRBV7-9 to TRBJ1-4; TRBD1 might be the D (5 bases). The CDR3 runs to 15 residues. The V end was cut by 7 bases, the J end by 5 bases, with 17 bases between. Germline V gene sequence: CDR1 SEHNR, CDR2 FQNEAQ (reference sequence). For the CDR3, the DNA is TGTGCCAGCAACGGGGGAGGGTTTGTCAATGAAAAACTGTTTTTT. It specifies CASNGGGFVNEKLFF.

The rearrangement uses TRBV9 and TRBJ2-1; TRBD2 is a possible D gene (6 bases). The CDR3 has 16 amino acids. Germline loops: CDR1 SGDLS, CDR2 YYNGEE. Trimming stripped 3 bases from V and 4 bases from J, with 17 bases between. The CDR3 region is CASSEDGRRAYNEQFF. In nucleotides, the CDR3 is TGTGCCAGCAGCGAGGACGGGAGAAGGGCTTACAATGAGCAGTTCTTC.

The chain uses TRBV7-2 and TRBJ2-1, with D perhaps matching TRBD1 (6 bases). V shed 6 bases and J shed 7 bases, with 19 bases lying between them. The CDR3 spans 15 residues. Germline V CDR1 and CDR2: SGHTA, FQGNSA. DNA of the CDR3: TGTGCCAGCAGGACCCCAACAGGGTTTCGAAATGAGCAGTTCTTC. Translation: CASRTPTGFRNEQFF.

This clone has more than one count but fewer than ten. The chain recombines TRBV5-6 with TRBJ2-5; D remains unclear. Per the germline V gene, CDR1 is SGHDT and CDR2 is YYEEEE. This CDR3 comprises 14 residues. Trimming took 0 bases from V and 1 from J, leaving 7 bases between them. This CDR3 is CASSLGRVQETQYF. The CDR3 coding sequence is TGTGCCAGCAGCTTGGGACGGGTCCAAGAGACCCAGTACTTC.

The chain joins TRBV5-1 to TRBJ1-2; TRBD1 might be the D (6 bases). Germline CDR1 is SGHRS and CDR2 is YFSETQ. This CDR3 is built from 13 residues. The germline V and J ends were trimmed by 0 bases and 8 bases, with 11 bases remaining between them. The CDR3 spells CASSLVGAGGYTF. CDR3 sequence (DNA): TGCGCCAGCAGCTTGGTGGGGGCTGGAGGCTACACCTTC.

The chain recombines TRBV18 with TRBJ1-1; D call uncertain. Per germline, CDR1 KGHSH and CDR2 LQKENI. The V and J ends lost 1 base and 3 bases respectively, with 12 bases between them. The CDR3 length is 15 residues. The CDR3 DNA reads TGTGCCAGCTCACCACGCAGTGACGGGGACACTGAAGCTTTCTTT. Amino acids: CASSPRSDGDTEAFF.

CDR3 amino acids: CASSLTQGGYTF. In DNA, the CDR3 is TGTGCCAGCAGCTTAACACAGGGCGGCTACACCTTC. The J gene is TRBJ1-2, the V gene TRBV7-2, with TRBD1 as a possible D gene (6 bases). The germline CDR1 and CDR2 sequences are SGHTA and FQGNSA. The V gene lost 2 bases and the J gene lost 8 bases, with 9 bases spanning the gap. CDR3 length: 12 amino acids.